These T cell receptor beta chains were read from a single sample in a study of blood T cell repertoires in COVID-19. Profiled with immunoSEQ multiplex PCR; TCRdb holds only in-frame clones, not every one. The data hold some 250,000 clones, with over 75% observed a single time. Sequenced input: peripheral blood. These receptors were obtained from a human donor in a cohort sampled during active COVID-19. The CDR3 runs from the conserved cysteine through the conserved F or W. The D gene is left open where the match is weak. The size of a clone is reported for some rows only, either as once, few or many, or as a class for expanded clones.

TRBJ1-4	NA	TRBD1	TRBV7-8	CASSRPGQGEKLFF	TGTGCCAGCAGTCGTCCGGGACAGGGTGAAAAACTGTTTTTT
TRBJ1-4	NA	TRBD1	TRBV27	CASSLDRVGEKLFF	TGTGCCAGCAGTCTCGACAGGGTTGGTGAAAAACTGTTTTTT
TRBJ2-7	NA	TRBD1	TRBV10-3	CAISGQGAYEQYF	TGTGCCATCAGTGGACAGGGAGCCTACGAGCAGTACTTC
TRBJ2-1	NA	TRBD2	TRBV2	CASSARTSGGAWNEQFF	TGTGCCAGCAGTGCCCGGACTAGCGGGGGGGCTTGGAATGAGCAGTTCTTC
TRBJ1-2	NA	TRBD1	TRBV30	CAWSIGTGNYGYTF	TGTGCCTGGAGTATCGGGACAGGGAACTATGGCTACACCTTC
TRBJ1-4	NA	NA	TRBV19	CASSIGQRVRNEKLFF	TGTGCCAGTAGTATTGGGCAGCGGGTCCGAAATGAAAAACTGTTTTTT
TRBJ2-7	NA	NA	TRBV18	CASSYFRDSSSYEQYF	TGTGCCAGCTCATACTTCCGGGACTCGAGCTCCTACGAGCAGTACTTC
TRBJ2-6	NA	NA	TRBV19	CASSHGDDPGANVLTF	TGTGCCAGTAGCCACGGGGATGATCCTGGGGCCAACGTCCTGACTTTC
TRBJ1-2	NA	TRBD1	TRBV19	CASRTGGGGYTF	TGTGCCAGTAGGACAGGGGGTGGCGGCTACACCTTC
TRBJ2-1	NA	NA	TRBV7-2	CASSLIHMRTHEQFF	TGTGCCAGCAGCTTAATACATATGAGGACTCATGAGCAGTTCTTC
TRBJ2-7	NA	NA	TRBV5-1	CASSLLALWGIYEQYF	TGCGCCAGCAGCTTGTTAGCCCTATGGGGCATCTACGAGCAGTACTTC
TRBJ1-3	once	TRBD1	TRBV19	CASSTTTRGLSGNTIYF	TGTGCCAGTAGTACCACTACCAGGGGGCTGTCTGGAAACACCATATATTTT
TRBJ2-5	NA	NA	TRBV5-4	CASSQGAGTSLGETQYF	TGTGCCAGCAGCCAAGGGGCAGGCACTTCCTTAGGAGAGACCCAGTACTTC
TRBJ2-7	NA	TRBD1	TRBV5-5	CASSLQGAVPYEQYF	TGTGCCAGCAGCTTGCAGGGGGCGGTCCCCTACGAGCAGTACTTC
TRBJ2-3	NA	NA	TRBV1	CTSSPEGGPDTQYF	TGCACCAGCAGCCCCGAGGGAGGCCCAGATACGCAGTATTTT
TRBJ2-2	NA	NA	TRBV7-2	CASRNRGGTGELFF	TGTGCCAGCCGAAACAGGGGAGGCACCGGGGAGCTGTTTTTT
TRBJ2-7	NA	TRBD2	TRBV9	CASSVNSGSGYEQYF	TGTGCCAGCAGCGTAAATAGCGGGAGCGGATACGAGCAGTACTTC
TRBJ2-7	NA	NA	TRBV25-1	CASSENLGSSYEQYF	TGTGCCAGCAGTGAAAATCTAGGGAGCTCCTACGAGCAGTACTTC
TRBJ2-2	once	NA	TRBV27	CASSLTGDTGELFF	TGTGCCAGCAGTTTGACAGGTGACACCGGGGAGCTGTTTTTT
TRBJ2-1	NA	NA	TRBV7-2	CASSLEPARDNEQFF	TGTGCCAGCAGCTTAGAGCCCGCGAGGGACAATGAGCAGTTCTTC
TRBJ1-2	NA	TRBD1	TRBV4-1	CASSQVPWGQLLYGYTF	TGCGCCAGCAGCCAAGTCCCCTGGGGACAGTTGTTATATGGCTACACCTTC
TRBJ2-1	NA	TRBD2	TRBV7-2	CASSLSRLAGIYNEQFF	TGTGCCAGCAGCTTATCCCGACTAGCGGGGATATACAATGAGCAGTTCTTC
TRBJ2-7	few	TRBD1	TRBV12-3/TRBV12-4	CASNFGTGRVRF	TGTGCCAGCAATTTTGGGACAGGGCGGGTTCGGTTC
TRBJ2-7	NA	TRBD2	TRBV28	CASSSPGLPSYEQYF	TGTGCCAGCAGTTCCCCGGGACTACCCTCCTACGAGCAGTACTTC
TRBJ1-2	NA	NA	TRBV2	CASMREAAINYGYTF	TGTGCCAGCATGCGGGAGGCGGCTATTAACTATGGCTACACCTTC
TRBJ1-6	NA	TRBD1	TRBV5-6	CASSTDRGRNNSPLHF	TGTGCCAGCAGCACGGACAGGGGGAGAAATAATTCACCCCTCCACTTT
TRBJ1-4	NA	NA	TRBV7-9	CASRRPQGEKLFF	TGTGCCAGCAGGCGACCTCAGGGGGAAAAACTGTTTTTT
TRBJ2-1	NA	TRBD1	TRBV9	CASSAQTTGESYNEQFF	TGTGCCAGCAGCGCCCAAACGACAGGGGAATCTTACAATGAGCAGTTCTTC
TRBJ1-2	NA	TRBD1	TRBV30	CAWSEGTANYGYTF	TGTGCCTGGAGTGAAGGGACAGCCAACTATGGCTACACCTTC
TRBJ1-1	NA	NA	TRBV5-1	CASRKPGETRGTEAFF	TGCGCCAGCAGAAAACCGGGTGAAACTCGAGGCACTGAAGCTTTCTTT
TRBJ2-7	NA	NA	TRBV7-2	CASSLRRQDLHEQYF	TGTGCCAGCAGCTTAAGGCGACAGGACCTCCACGAGCAGTACTTC
TRBJ2-7	NA	NA	TRBV6-5	CASSPNRRDVEYF	TGTGCCAGCAGTCCAAACCGGAGAGACGTGGAGTACTTC
TRBJ2-5	once	NA	TRBV4-3	CASSQDLAGETQYF	TGCGCCAGCAGCCAAGACCTCGCCGGGGAGACCCAGTACTTC
TRBJ2-1	NA	TRBD2	TRBV23-1	CASSQNGGGAVSYNEQFF	TGCGCCAGCAGTCAAAACGGGGGAGGGGCCGTGTCCTACAATGAGCAGTTCTTC
TRBJ2-5	once	TRBD1	TRBV6-5	CASSMDRAGETQYF	TGTGCCAGCAGTATGGACAGGGCGGGAGAGACCCAGTACTTC
TRBJ2-1	NA	TRBD1	TRBV28	CASSSGQLYNEQFF	TGTGCCAGCAGTTCGGGACAGCTGTACAATGAGCAGTTCTTC
TRBJ2-7	NA	TRBD1	TRBV7-9	CASSPTGTGRNEQYF	TGTGCCAGCAGCCCTACCGGGACAGGGAGGAACGAGCAGTACTTC
TRBJ1-1	once	NA	TRBV7-6	CASSLGSVENTEAFF	TGTGCCAGCAGCCTAGGGAGCGTCGAGAACACTGAAGCTTTCTTT
TRBJ2-1	once	NA	TRBV6-2/TRBV6-3	CASSYNEREQFF	TGTGCCAGCAGTTACAATGAGCGTGAGCAGTTCTTC
TRBJ1-4	NA	NA	TRBV10-3	CAISERGGAGEKLFF	TGTGCCATCAGTGAGCGCGGGGGCGCCGGTGAAAAACTGTTTTTT
TRBJ1-1	NA	NA	TRBV7-9	CASSLQEKMNTEAFF	TGTGCCAGCAGCTTACAGGAAAAGATGAACACTGAAGCTTTCTTT
TRBJ1-1	NA	NA	TRBV3-1/TRBV3-2	CASSPGSATNTEAFF	TGTGCCAGCAGTCCCGGATCAGCGACGAACACTGAAGCTTTCTTT
TRBJ2-1	NA	NA	TRBV5-1	CASRHTGKTAGLNEQFF	TGCGCCAGCAGGCACACAGGGAAGACCGCTGGGCTTAATGAGCAGTTCTTC
TRBJ2-3	NA	NA	TRBV7-2	CASSLVRLDTQYF	TGTGCCAGCAGCTTGGTGAGATTAGATACGCAGTATTTT
TRBJ2-7	NA	NA	TRBV2	CASSVAQGSYEQYF	TGTGCCAGCAGTGTTGCCCAGGGGTCGTACGAGCAGTACTTC
TRBJ1-1	once	NA	TRBV3-1/TRBV3-2	CASSQYNTEAFF	TGTGCCAGCAGCCAATATAACACTGAAGCTTTCTTT
TRBJ2-3	NA	TRBD2	TRBV6-5	CASLLGASGGGKQYF	TGTGCCAGCCTTCTCGGGGCTAGCGGGGGGGGTAAGCAGTATTTT
TRBJ2-5	NA	TRBD2	TRBV6-5	CASSSVGAAGETQYF	TGTGCCAGCAGTAGTGTCGGAGCAGCGGGGGAGACCCAGTACTTC
TRBJ1-4	NA	TRBD1	TRBV3-1/TRBV3-2	CASSLPTGVGEKLFF	TGTGCCAGCAGCCTCCCGACAGGGGTGGGTGAAAAACTGTTTTTT
TRBJ1-1	NA	TRBD1	TRBV28	CASILGTAMNTEAFF	TGTGCCAGTATACTAGGGACAGCAATGAACACTGAAGCTTTCTTT
TRBJ1-2	NA	NA	TRBV6-2/TRBV6-3	CASSYSGTGGSYTF	TGTGCCAGCAGTTACTCGGGGACTGGAGGGAGCTACACCTTC
TRBJ1-2	few	TRBD1	TRBV30	CAWSYRGRFGYTF	TGTGCCTGGAGTTACAGGGGGCGCTTTGGCTACACCTTC
TRBJ2-7	NA	NA	TRBV9	CASSVEGTKNYEQYF	TGTGCCAGCAGCGTAGAAGGGACAAAGAACTACGAGCAGTACTTC
TRBJ1-5	NA	NA	TRBV6-2/TRBV6-3	CASSPTGIRQPQHF	TGTGCCAGCAGCCCTACAGGGATAAGGCAGCCCCAGCATTTT
TRBJ1-1	few	NA	TRBV2	CASSEALRFNTEAFF	TGTGCCAGCAGTGAAGCGCTTCGGTTCAACACTGAAGCTTTCTTT
TRBJ2-1	NA	NA	TRBV10-3	CAMSSGSSYNEQFF	TGTGCCATGAGTAGCGGAAGCTCCTACAATGAGCAGTTCTTC
TRBJ2-7	NA	TRBD2	TRBV7-2	CASSLERETNEQYF	TGTGCCAGCAGCTTAGAGCGGGAAACTAACGAGCAGTACTTC
TRBJ2-3	NA	TRBD2	TRBV9	CASTSGGRVTDTQYF	TGTGCCAGCACCTCGGGCGGGAGGGTTACAGATACGCAGTATTTT